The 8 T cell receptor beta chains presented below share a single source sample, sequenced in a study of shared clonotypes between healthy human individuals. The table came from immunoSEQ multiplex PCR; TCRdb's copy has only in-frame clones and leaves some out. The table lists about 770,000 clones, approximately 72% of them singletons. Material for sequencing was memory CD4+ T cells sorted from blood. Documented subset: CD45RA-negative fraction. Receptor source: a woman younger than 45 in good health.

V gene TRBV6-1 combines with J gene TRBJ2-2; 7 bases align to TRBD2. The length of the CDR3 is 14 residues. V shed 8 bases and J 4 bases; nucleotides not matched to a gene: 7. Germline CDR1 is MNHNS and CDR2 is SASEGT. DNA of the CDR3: TGTGCCAGCCGGACTAGAGTTTTCACCGGGGAGCTGTTTTTT. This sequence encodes CASRTRVFTGELFF.

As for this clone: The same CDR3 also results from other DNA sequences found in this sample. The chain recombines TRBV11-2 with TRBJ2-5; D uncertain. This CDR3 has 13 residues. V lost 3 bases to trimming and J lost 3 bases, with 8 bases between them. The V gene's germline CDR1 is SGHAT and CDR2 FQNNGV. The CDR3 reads CASSFGVEETQYF. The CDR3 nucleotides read TGTGCCAGCAGCTTTGGGGTAGAAGAGACCCAGTACTTC.

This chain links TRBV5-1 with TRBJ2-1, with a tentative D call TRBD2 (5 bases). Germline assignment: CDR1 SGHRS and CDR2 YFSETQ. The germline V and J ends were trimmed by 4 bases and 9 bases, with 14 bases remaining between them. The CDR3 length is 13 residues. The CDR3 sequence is CASSLSGEGEQFF. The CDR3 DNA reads TGCGCCAGCAGCCTAAGCGGAGAGGGTGAGCAGTTCTTC.

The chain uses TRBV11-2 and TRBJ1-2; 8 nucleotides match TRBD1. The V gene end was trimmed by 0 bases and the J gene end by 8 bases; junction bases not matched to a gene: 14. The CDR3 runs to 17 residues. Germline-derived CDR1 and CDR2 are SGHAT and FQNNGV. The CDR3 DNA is TGTGCCAGCAGCTTAGACGCGACAGGGGTGTTTCGGAGCGGCTACACCTTC. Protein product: CASSLDATGVFRSGYTF.

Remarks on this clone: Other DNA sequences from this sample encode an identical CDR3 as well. The CDR3 is CASSISGDYTDTQYF. Written as DNA, the CDR3 is TGTGCCAGTAGTATTAGCGGGGATTACACAGATACGCAGTATTTT. V and J are TRBV19 and TRBJ2-3, with 8 bases lining up with TRBD2. The CDR3 runs to 15 residues. The ends lost 3 bases at V and 2 bases at J; junction bases unmatched: 4. CDR1 LNHDA and CDR2 SQIVND come from the germline V gene (reference sequence).

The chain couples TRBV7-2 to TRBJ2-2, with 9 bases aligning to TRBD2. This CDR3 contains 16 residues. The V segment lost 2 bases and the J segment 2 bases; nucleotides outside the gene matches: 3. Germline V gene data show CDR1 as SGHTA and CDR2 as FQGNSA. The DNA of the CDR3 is TGTGCCAGCAGCTTACAAGCGGGAGGTAACACCGGGGAGCTGTTTTTT. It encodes CASSLQAGGNTGELFF.

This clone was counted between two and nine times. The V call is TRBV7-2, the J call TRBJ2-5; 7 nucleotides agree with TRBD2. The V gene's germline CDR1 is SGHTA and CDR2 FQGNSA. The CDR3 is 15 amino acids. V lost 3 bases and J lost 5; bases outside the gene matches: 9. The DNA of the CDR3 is TGTGCCAGCAGCTTTGGGGGAGGGCCGATGGAGACCCAGTACTTC. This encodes CASSFGGGPMETQYF. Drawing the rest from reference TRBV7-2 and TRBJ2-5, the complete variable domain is GAGVSQSPSNKVTEKGKDVELRCDPISGHTALYWYRQSLGQGLEFLIYFQGNSAPDKSGLPSDRFSAERTGGSVSTLTIQRTQQEDSAVYLCASSFGGGPMETQYFGPGTRLLVL.

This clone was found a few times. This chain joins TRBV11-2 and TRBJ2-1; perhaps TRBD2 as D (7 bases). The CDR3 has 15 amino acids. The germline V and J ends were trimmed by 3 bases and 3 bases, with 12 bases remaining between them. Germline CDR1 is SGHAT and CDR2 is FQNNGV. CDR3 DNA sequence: TGTGCCAGCAGCTTGCGGGGGCCGGGCTACAATGAGCAGTTCTTC. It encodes CASSLRGPGYNEQFF.